The 22 T cell receptor beta chains below all came from one sample that was sequenced in a study of T cell repertoires in cytomegalovirus infection. Via MiXCR, TCRdb re-called the reads, giving one row per CDR3 protein. The profile shows 90,000 to 130,000 distinct CDR3 sequences, over 9% of them singletons. These receptors lack a known antigen. The sequencing sample was made of PBMCs, sequenced either directly or after in vitro stimulation (not recorded which). These receptors all stem from a human donor in good health (CMV status not recorded). Some clones in this sample may be carry-over from other donors' samples.

This clonotype showed up many times. This chain connects TRBV7-2 to TRBJ2-7; 11 bases match TRBD2. Germline CDR1 reads SGHTA; CDR2 reads FQGNSA. J gave up 2 bases and V 0 bases, and 3 bases lay outside the gene matches. This CDR3 has 16 residues. The CDR3 reads CASSLASGRGAYEQYF. The CDR3 DNA reads as TGTGCCAGCAGCTTAGCTAGCGGGAGGGGTGCCTACGAGCAGTACTTC. Drawing the rest from reference TRBV7-2 and TRBJ2-7, the complete variable domain is GAGVSQSPSNKVTEKGKDVELRCDPISGHTALYWYRQSLGQGLEFLIYFQGNSAPDKSGLPSDRFSAERTGGSVSTLTIQRTQQEDSAVYLCASSLASGRGAYEQYFGPGTRLTVT.

V and J are TRBV28 and TRBJ2-7; tentatively, D is TRBD1 or TRBD2 (6 bases each). The CDR3 extends over 12 amino acids. The V and J ends lost 10 bases and 6 bases respectively, with 16 bases between them. Germline V lookup: CDR1 MDHEN, CDR2 SYDVKM. The CDR3 loop is CATRGHPSEQYF. In nucleotides, the CDR3 is TGTGCCACCCGGGGGCATCCCTCCGAGCAGTACTTC.

CDR3 in amino acids: CASSGDRSAEAFF. CDR3 nucleotide sequence: TGTGCCAGCAGTGGCGACAGGTCGGCTGAAGCTTTCTTT. The V gene is TRBV6-1, the J gene TRBJ1-1; a weak D match, TRBD1 (6 bases). Germline V CDR1 and CDR2: MNHNS, SASEGT. The CDR3 loop spans 13 amino acids. V was clipped by 4 bases and J by 6 bases, with 12 bases between them.

This clonotype was recorded at least ten times. V gene TRBV7-2 combines with J gene TRBJ1-1, with 7 positions matching TRBD1. Losses at the gene ends were 2 bases for V and 5 bases for J; bases not matched to a gene: 5. Germline V gene lookup returns CDR1 SGHTA and CDR2 FQGNSA. The CDR3 length is 14 residues. CDR3 sequence (DNA): TGTGCCAGCAGCTTATTGGCAGGGGGGACTGAAGCTTTCTTT. Its translation is CASSLLAGGTEAFF. The full variable domain, in which reference TRBV7-2 and TRBJ1-1 provide the parts outside the CDR3, is GAGVSQSPSNKVTEKGKDVELRCDPISGHTALYWYRQSLGQGLEFLIYFQGNSAPDKSGLPSDRFSAERTGGSVSTLTIQRTQQEDSAVYLCASSLLAGGTEAFFGQGTRLTVV.

Many counts were recorded for this clonotype. J is TRBJ1-1 and V is TRBV7-2; the D gene is possibly TRBD1 (5 bases). Germline-derived CDR1 and CDR2 are SGHTA and FQGNSA. CDR3 length: 15 residues. Deletions cut 3 bases from V and 0 bases from J, with 11 bases between. This CDR3 is CASSFRGLMNTEAFF. The CDR3 DNA is TGTGCCAGCAGCTTTCGGGGACTTATGAACACTGAAGCTTTCTTT.

This clonotype was recorded many times. The CDR3 protein is CASSAKEPLYEQYF. DNA for the CDR3: TGTGCCAGCAGCGCAAAGGAGCCGCTATACGAGCAGTACTTC. This sequence joins TRBV7-9 and TRBJ2-7; D is unresolved. This CDR3 comprises 14 residues. Trimming left V 5 bases short and J 4 bases short, with 15 bases between. The germline V gene has CDR1 SEHNR and CDR2 FQNEAQ (reference sequence).

This clonotype was seen repeatedly, ten times or more. The chain carries TRBV7-9 and TRBJ2-1; D could derive from TRBD1 or TRBD2 (5 bases each). The CDR3 runs 14 residues. Germline V CDR1 and CDR2: SEHNR, FQNEAQ (reference sequence). V was pared by 4 bases and J by 6 bases, with 13 bases between. The DNA of the CDR3 is TGTGCCAGCAGCTCTTTGGGGGAGAGCAATGAGCAGTTCTTC. Its protein product is CASSSLGESNEQFF.

The CDR3 loop reads CASSQVADSPLHF. The CDR3 DNA is TGCGCCAGCAGCCAAGTGGCAGATTCACCCCTCCACTTT. This chain links TRBV4-3 with TRBJ1-6; no clear D. Germline CDR1 is LGHNA and CDR2 is YSLEER. CDR3 length: 13 residues. V lost 1 base and J 8 bases, leaving 6 bases between the germline ends.

The rearrangement links TRBV27 to TRBJ1-5; possible D gene TRBD1, 5 bases. Trimming removed 2 bases at V and 6 bases at J, with 17 bases between. The V gene's germline CDR1 is MNHEY and CDR2 SMNVEV (reference sequence). This CDR3 contains 16 residues. CDR3 sequence: CASSLGAGSAGQPQHF. CDR3 bases: TGTGCCAGCAGTTTAGGGGCCGGAAGCGCAGGTCAGCCCCAGCATTTT.

At least ten counts were recorded for this clonotype. The chain carries TRBV10-3 and TRBJ1-1; the D is unclear. Germline CDR1 reads ENHRY; CDR2 reads SYGVKD. The CDR3 sequence is 13 residues long. Deletions cut 6 bases from V and 2 bases from J, with 10 bases between. The CDR3 DNA follows: TGTGCCATCAGAGGACTGAGCAACACTGAAGCTTTCTTT. This sequence encodes CAIRGLSNTEAFF.

V usage is TRBV6-1 and J usage is TRBJ2-5, with 10 bases aligning to TRBD2. The CDR3 extends over 15 amino acids. V trimming: 8 bases; J trimming: 5 bases; junction bases outside the gene matches: 11. Germline lookup yields CDR1 MNHNS and CDR2 SASEGT. CDR3 protein: CASVVASGSPETQYF. The CDR3 nucleotides read TGTGCCAGCGTAGTCGCTAGCGGGAGCCCCGAGACCCAGTACTTC.

V is TRBV28 and J is TRBJ2-7; TRBD2 agrees at 7 bases. This CDR3 has 15 residues. Germline-derived CDR1 and CDR2 are MDHEN and SYDVKM. With V trimmed by 6 bases and J by 4 bases, 12 bases remained unmatched. CDR3: CASSLGAAGRYEQYF. In DNA form, the CDR3 reads TGTGCCAGCAGCCTCGGTGCAGCGGGGCGGTACGAGCAGTACTTC. Based on the CDR3 plus reference TRBV28 and TRBJ2-7, the full variable domain is DVKVTQSSRYLVKRTGEKVFLECVQDMDHENMFWYRQDPGLGLRLIYFSYDVKMKEKGDIPEGYSVSREKKERFSLILESASTNQTSMYLCASSLGAAGRYEQYFGPGTRLTVT.

The chain joins TRBV12-3 or TRBV12-4 to TRBJ1-4; maybe TRBD1 (6 bases). The V gene lost 5 bases and the J gene lost 6 bases, with 13 bases spanning the gap. The CDR3 length is 14 residues. The CDR3 region has the DNA TGTGCCAGCAGTCTAGGGGGGGTGGATGAAAAACTGTTTTTT. This sequence encodes CASSLGGVDEKLFF.

This clonotype has ten or more counts. This sequence joins TRBV20-1 and TRBJ2-3, with TRBD2 as a possible D gene (6 bases). Germline lookup yields CDR1 DFQATT and CDR2 SNEGSKA (reference sequence). Trimming stripped 5 bases from V and 7 bases from J, with 19 bases between. The CDR3 consists of 14 residues. For the CDR3, the DNA is TGCAGTGCTGAATCCGGGACTGGGAGTTATACGCAGTATTTT. It translates to CSAESGTGSYTQYF.

This clonotype was counted only a few times. The chain joins TRBV30 to TRBJ2-5; D is perhaps TRBD2 (5 bases). CDR3 length: 13 residues. V was pared by 0 bases and J by 2 bases, with 7 bases between. Germline loops: CDR1 GTSNPN, CDR2 SVGIG (reference sequence). The CDR3 reads CAWSVSEQETQYF. The CDR3 coding sequence is TGTGCCTGGAGTGTTAGCGAGCAAGAGACCCAGTACTTC. The full variable domain, with the rest looked up from reference TRBV30 and TRBJ2-5, is SQTIHQWPATLVQPVGSPLSLECTVEGTSNPNLYWYRQAAGRGLQLLFYSVGIGQISSEVPQNLSASRPQDRQFILSSKKLLLSDSGFYLCAWSVSEQETQYFGPGTRLLVL.

V gene TRBV11-2 combines with J gene TRBJ2-5; TRBD2 matches at 12 bases. Germline V gives CDR1 SGHAT, CDR2 FQNNGV. The J segment lost 5 bases and the V segment lost 1 base, leaving 5 bases of the junction unmatched. CDR3 size: 16 residues. In DNA form, the CDR3 reads TGTGCCAGCAGCTTAGGGACTAGCGGGACCAGGGAGACCCAGTACTTC. Translating it yields CASSLGTSGTRETQYF.

This clonotype was observed a few times. The chain combines TRBV5-6 with TRBJ2-1, with TRBD2 matching over 12 bases. There are 15 residues in the CDR3. The germline CDR1 and CDR2 sequences are SGHDT and YYEEEE. With 4 bases clipped from V and 7 bases from J, the junction kept 6 bases outside the gene matches. The CDR3 DNA reads as TGTGCCAGCAGCAAACTAGCGGGAGGCACAAATGAGCAGTTCTTC. This sequence encodes CASSKLAGGTNEQFF.

This clonotype was observed a few times. The chain combines TRBV19 with TRBJ1-1; TRBD1 might be the D (6 bases). Germline V gene sequence: CDR1 LNHDA, CDR2 SQIVND (reference sequence). Trimming took off 5 bases at V and 1 base at J, with 11 bases between the two ends. There are 14 residues in the CDR3. The CDR3 reads CASSVGAGNTEAFF. Here the CDR3 DNA reads TGTGCCAGTAGTGTGGGGGCTGGGAACACTGAAGCTTTCTTT. Full variable domain (missing parts from reference TRBV19 and TRBJ1-1): DGGITQSPKYLFRKEGQNVTLSCEQNLNHDAMYWYRQDPGQGLRLIYYSQIVNDFQKGDIAEGYSVSREKKESFPLTVTSAQKNPTAFYLCASSVGAGNTEAFFGQGTRLTVV.

The chain combines TRBV19 with TRBJ2-3, with D perhaps TRBD2 (6 bases). Germline assignment: CDR1 LNHDA and CDR2 SQIVND (reference sequence). The CDR3 has 16 residues. Trimming stripped 10 bases from V and 3 bases from J, with 23 bases between. CDR3 bases: TGTGCCACCCGTAACCCCGGGGGACGGGAGACAGATACGCAGTATTTT. This encodes CATRNPGGRETDTQYF.

A word on this clonotype: A much larger clone differs by one base, so this may be a read error. This CDR3 is CASSLVNEMWTPEAFF. The CDR3 nucleotides read TGTGCCAGCAGCTTGGTGAACGAGATGTGGACTCCGGAGGCTTTCTTT. The rearrangement joins TRBV7-9 to TRBJ1-1; the D is unclear. CDR1 is SEHNR and CDR2 is FQNEAQ in the germline V gene (reference sequence). This CDR3 region has 16 residues. Trimming pared 3 bases from V and 11 bases from J, leaving 25 bases between.

This clonotype occurred once. V and J are TRBV28 and TRBJ2-3, with a possible D match to TRBD2 (6 bases). The V end lost 6 bases, the J end lost 0 bases, and 16 bases lay between the germline ends. Germline CDR1 MDHEN, CDR2 SYDVKM. CDR3 length: 16 amino acids. CDR3 nucleotides: TGTGCCAGCAGCCAAACGACGGGACTCAGCACAGATACGCAGTATTTT. Protein: CASSQTTGLSTDTQYF.

The sample holds a few counts of this clonotype. V gene TRBV5-4 combines with J gene TRBJ1-1, with 7 nucleotides matching TRBD1. V was clipped by 0 bases and J by 4 bases; unmatched bases: 3. The CDR3 length is 14 residues. The germline CDR1 and CDR2 sequences are SGHNT and YYREEE (reference sequence). CDR3 bases: TGTGCCAGCAGCTTGGGACAGGGTAGCACTGAAGCTTTCTTT. Amino acid sequence: CASSLGQGSTEAFF.